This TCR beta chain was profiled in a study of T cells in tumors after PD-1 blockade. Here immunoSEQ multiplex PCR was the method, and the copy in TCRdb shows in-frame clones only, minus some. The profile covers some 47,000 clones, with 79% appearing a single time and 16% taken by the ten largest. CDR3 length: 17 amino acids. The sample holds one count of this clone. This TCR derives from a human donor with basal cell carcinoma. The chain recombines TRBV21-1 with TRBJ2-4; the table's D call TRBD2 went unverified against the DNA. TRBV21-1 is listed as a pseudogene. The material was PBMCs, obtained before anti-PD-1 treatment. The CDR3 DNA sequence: TGTGCCAGCAGAGGGAATCTAGCTACAGCAAAGAAAAACATTCAGTACTTC. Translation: CASRGNLATAKKNIQYF.